A selection of T cell receptor beta chains follows, all from one sample in a study of control samples from healthy donors and cancer patients. The data were produced by immunoSEQ multiplex PCR, yet TCRdb's version contains in-frame clones alone and is incomplete. Altogether approximately 150,000 clones are present, around 90% being singletons, with the ten largest covering 2% to 2.5%. The sample was blood. Receptors originate from a woman aged 40 to 50 in good health. CDR3s leave out the opening cysteine and the closing phenylalanine or tryptophan. The D gene is left open where the match is weak.

V gene,J gene,D gene,CDR3 protein
TRBV6-5,TRBJ2-3,NA,ASSDGGDTQY
TRBV3-1/TRBV3-2,TRBJ1-4,NA,ASSHGGAGPIIGELF
TRBV27,TRBJ1-5,TRBD1,ATRQGESNQPQH
TRBV2,TRBJ1-1,TRBD1,ASRRQGDTEAF
TRBV20-1,TRBJ2-7,NA,SARNQGRQY
TRBV10-3,TRBJ2-3,NA,AISESGGRRPDTQY
TRBV7-3,TRBJ2-3,NA,ASSLSVHITDTQY
TRBV19,TRBJ1-5,NA,ASSGRNQPQH
TRBV18,TRBJ2-3,NA,ASSPGARGGEDTQY
TRBV7-3,TRBJ1-6,NA,ASSPGAHSPLH
TRBV14,TRBJ2-2,NA,ASSQVSNTGELF
TRBV29-1,TRBJ2-1,NA,SVEGYSYNEQF
TRBV5-4,TRBJ2-5,TRBD1,ASSGQGKKPEETQY
TRBV5-8,TRBJ2-7,NA,ASSFGQNSYEQY
TRBV4-1,TRBJ1-1,NA,ASSLTGKTEAF
TRBV12-5,TRBJ1-5,NA,ASGSGVSNQPQH
TRBV10-2,TRBJ1-1,NA,ASSPEVGGGEAF
TRBV7-8,TRBJ1-2,TRBD1,ASSYSPGGLGGGYGYT
TRBV2,TRBJ1-2,TRBD1,ASKHQGGWDYGYT
TRBV5-8,TRBJ2-7,NA,ASSLGYWTESYEQY
TRBV10-1,TRBJ2-1,NA,ASSLDSLNEQF
TRBV9,TRBJ2-1,NA,ASSVATYNEQF
TRBV24-1,TRBJ2-1,NA,ATSDLGQGGVYEQF
TRBV18,TRBJ2-7,NA,ASRGQGYEQY
TRBV29-1,TRBJ1-3,NA,SGGDSGNTIY
TRBV2,TRBJ2-7,TRBD2,ASRGTSGGAVAYEQY
TRBV11-2,TRBJ1-1,NA,AGGRRLNTEAF
TRBV29-1,TRBJ1-2,NA,SAHLGGTNYGYT
TRBV5-1,TRBJ1-2,NA,ASSLAVEADNYGYT
TRBV18,TRBJ1-1,NA,ASSYQDTEAF
TRBV18,TRBJ1-2,NA,ASSSGTDNYGYT
TRBV7-8,TRBJ1-4,TRBD1,ASGQGNEKLF
TRBV10-1,TRBJ2-7,TRBD2,ASSEYRGTSGGGEQY
TRBV5-1,TRBJ2-1,NA,ASSLAGDTYNEQF
TRBV7-6,TRBJ1-2,NA,ASSPSGPTNYGYT
TRBV19,TRBJ1-5,NA,ASSIGKGGDNQPQH
TRBV29-1,TRBJ2-7,NA,SAGGTGSSYEQY
TRBV19,TRBJ2-1,NA,ASSRRGAYNEQF